The 18 T cell receptor beta chains listed next were all sequenced from one sample in a study of glioma-infiltrating T cells. Using RNA template, CDR3s of TCR alpha and beta were amplified with iRepertoire arm-PCR. One entry per CDR3 protein results from TCRdb running MiXCR on the multiplex PCR reads. This sample has about 130,000 distinct CDR3 sequences, with 24% found just once. Sequencing was performed on glioma tissue, nonneoplastic brain tissue, or PBMCs (not recorded which). These receptor sequences come from a human donor with low-grade glioma or glioblastoma, undergoing nonglioma brain surgery, or in good health (not recorded which).

The chain employs TRBV7-2 and TRBJ1-6; D gene unclear. Germline-derived CDR1 and CDR2 are SGHTA and FQGNSA. Trimming left V 0 bases short and J 18 bases short, with 18 bases between. CDR3 size: 14 residues. DNA for the CDR3: TGTGCCAGCAGCTTAGCGCCTAGTCCCCAGACCCCCCACTTT. It encodes CASSLAPSPQTPHF.

As concerns this clonotype: Just one base apart from a much larger clone, this may be a read error. The CDR3 DNA sequence: TGTGCCAGCATCGGGGGTTTGGGCACAGATACGCAGTATTTT. This gives the protein CASIGGLGTDTQYF. This chain links TRBV7-2 with TRBJ2-3, with D perhaps matching TRBD2 (6 bases). The CDR3 has 14 residues. From germline, CDR1 is SGHTA and CDR2 FQGNSA. V lost 7 bases, J lost 1 base, and 12 bases lay in between.

There are many counts of this clonotype. The chain uses TRBV20-1 and TRBJ1-2; D is ambiguous. V gave up 3 bases and J gave up 0 bases, with 8 bases separating them. The CDR3 has 13 residues. Germline V gives CDR1 DFQATT, CDR2 SNEGSKA (reference sequence). CDR3 in amino acids: CSASRQTNYGYTF. CDR3 nucleotide sequence: TGCAGTGCTAGCCGTCAGACTAACTATGGCTACACCTTC.

This clonotype was picked up many times. The rearrangement joins TRBV6-1 to TRBJ2-3; D not resolved. V was shortened by 0 bases and J by 6 bases, with 7 bases between the two germline ends. This CDR3 region has 13 residues. The germline V gene encodes CDR1 MNHNS and CDR2 SASEGT. The CDR3 DNA sequence: TGTGCCAGCAGTGAAGCGCCCGCGGATACGCAGTATTTT. It specifies CASSEAPADTQYF.

This clonotype appeared a few times. The chain employs TRBV24-1 and TRBJ1-5; maybe TRBD1 (6 bases). The CDR3 contains 14 residues. With 6 bases removed from V and 4 bases from J, the gap between germline ends came to 12 bases. Germline CDR1 is KGHDR and CDR2 is SFDVKD. The CDR3 DNA sequence: TGTGCCACCAGTCGCGGACAGACAAATCAGCCCCAGCATTTT. It is translated as CATSRGQTNQPQHF.

The gene calls are TRBV6-6 and TRBJ1-5, with D possibly TRBD1 on 5 matching bases. The V end was cut by 6 bases, the J end by 11 bases, with 20 bases between. Germline V lookup: CDR1 MNHNY, CDR2 SVGAGI (reference sequence). The CDR3 sequence is 14 residues long. CDR3 sequence (DNA): TGTGCCAGCAGCCACCGCGGAGTAGGGGAGACCCAGCATTTT. Its translation: CASSHRGVGETQHF.

The chain couples TRBV7-3 to TRBJ1-1; D ambiguous. Trimming stripped 2 bases from V and 2 bases from J, with 6 bases between. CDR3 length equals 13 residues. CDR1 and CDR2 from the germline V gene are SGHTA and FQGTGA. CDR3 sequence: CASSLLANTEAFF. CDR3 DNA: TGTGCCAGCAGCTTACTCGCTAACACTGAAGCTTTCTTT.

This clonotype has just a few counts. This chain joins TRBV20-1 and TRBJ2-5, with D perhaps TRBD1 (5 bases). Germline V CDR1 and CDR2: DFQATT, SNEGSKA (reference sequence). The CDR3 consists of 13 residues. With 6 bases removed from V and 2 bases from J, the gap between germline ends came to 13 bases. The CDR3 here is CSAIGNRQETQYF. The CDR3 DNA reads as TGCAGTGCAATAGGGAACAGGCAAGAGACCCAGTACTTC.

This sequence joins TRBV4-1 and TRBJ1-2, with D possibly matching TRBD1 (6 bases). This CDR3 region has 15 residues. Germline CDR1 and CDR2: MGHRA and YSYEKL. V lost 1 base to trimming and J lost 5 bases, with 14 bases between them. This CDR3 is CASSQAAGVGYGYTF. In DNA form, the CDR3 reads TGCGCCAGCAGCCAAGCGGCAGGGGTAGGATATGGCTACACCTTC.

This clonotype has more than one count but fewer than ten. This chain links TRBV19 with TRBJ2-3, with D perhaps matching TRBD2 (6 bases). The CDR3 is 17 amino acids. The V end lost 3 bases, the J end lost 2 bases, and 18 bases lay between the germline ends. CDR1 and CDR2 (germline): LNHDA, SQIVND (reference sequence). CDR3 coding DNA: TGTGCCAGTAGTATGACCCCAGGAGGGTCGGCCACAGATACGCAGTATTTT. Its translation: CASSMTPGGSATDTQYF.

This clonotype showed up just a few times. The chain carries TRBV24-1 and TRBJ1-1, with TRBD1 identical over 8 bases. Germline V lookup: CDR1 KGHDR, CDR2 SFDVKD. The CDR3 totals 16 residues. V shed 3 bases and J 7 bases; nucleotides not matched to a gene: 12. DNA for the CDR3: TGTGCCACCAGTGATCCTGGGGCAGGGGGCAAGAATGAAGCTTTCTTT. Its translation is CATSDPGAGGKNEAFF.

V gene TRBV12-3 or TRBV12-4 combines with J gene TRBJ2-5; D possibly corresponds to TRBD1 (6 bases). This CDR3 comprises 13 residues. Trimming pared 8 bases from V and 1 base from J, leaving 11 bases between. CDR3 nucleotide sequence: TGTGCCAGCGGCCGGGACACCCAAGAGACCCAGTACTTC. Protein sequence: CASGRDTQETQYF.

The rearrangement links TRBV28 to TRBJ2-7; 12 bases fit TRBD1. The CDR3 length is 14 residues. The V and J ends lost 6 bases and 5 bases, in that order; junction bases with no gene match: 5. Germline V gene lookup returns CDR1 MDHEN and CDR2 SYDVKM. CDR3 nucleotides: TGTGCCAGCAGGGGACAGGGGGCGATAAACGAGCAGTACGTC. Translating gives CASRGQGAINEQYV.

V gene TRBV2 combines with J gene TRBJ2-3; D ambiguous. Trimming cost V 10 bases and J 7 bases, with 12 bases left between them. CDR3 size: 11 residues. Germline V CDR1 and CDR2: SNHLY, FYNNEI. CDR3 in DNA: TGTGCCATCTTTCCTGGAAATACGCAGTATTTT. It codes for CAIFPGNTQYF. Filled out from reference TRBV2 and TRBJ2-3, the complete variable domain reads EPEVTQTPSHQVTQMGQEVILRCVPISNHLYFYWYRQILGQKVEFLVSFYNNEISEKSEIFDDQFSVERPDGSNFTLKIRSTKLEDSAMYFCAIFPGNTQYFGPGTRLTVL.

The chain uses TRBV3-1 and TRBJ1-1; unclear D gene. The V end was cut by 1 base, the J end by 11 bases, with 17 bases between. CDR1 LGHDT and CDR2 YNNKEL come from the germline V gene (reference sequence). The CDR3 totals 14 residues. The CDR3 reads CASSQAPTDLGAFF. CDR3 bases: TGTGCCAGCAGCCAAGCCCCGACGGACTTGGGGGCTTTCTTT.

The chain combines TRBV20-1 with TRBJ2-5, with D perhaps TRBD1 (5 bases). Trimming cost V 0 bases and J 4 bases, with 15 bases left between them. Germline V lookup: CDR1 DFQATT, CDR2 SNEGSKA (reference sequence). The CDR3 is 15 amino acids. The CDR3 is CSARDGAARTETQYF. DNA for the CDR3: TGCAGTGCTAGAGATGGGGCGGCCCGGACAGAGACCCAGTACTTC.

Regarding this clonotype: This is likely a read error, given that the CDR3 carries no conserved phenylalanine or tryptophan at its end. J is TRBJ1-1 and V is TRBV20-1, with D tentatively TRBD1 (5 bases). This CDR3 has 13 amino acids. The ends were cut back, 0 bases at V and 5 bases at J, with 10 bases in the middle. Germline-derived CDR1 and CDR2 are DFQATT and SNEGSKA (reference sequence). The CDR3 DNA follows: TGCAGTGCTAGAGAGCCCGGGGGGACTGAAGCTTTCCTT. It yields the protein CSAREPGGTEAFL.

This clonotype was picked up many times. This sequence joins TRBV20-1 and TRBJ2-2, with TRBD2 matching over 8 bases. CDR1 DFQATT and CDR2 SNEGSKA come from the germline V gene (reference sequence). The V gene end was trimmed by 5 bases and the J gene end by 1 base; junction bases not matched to a gene: 6. The CDR3 runs to 15 residues. CDR3 sequence: CSAGKAGVNTGELFF. Written as DNA, the CDR3 is TGCAGTGCTGGAAAAGCGGGGGTGAACACCGGGGAGCTGTTTTTT.